Below, 31 T cell receptor beta chains from the same sample are listed, as sequenced in a study of blood T cell repertoires in COVID-19. Sequencing used immunoSEQ multiplex PCR; TCRdb keeps in-frame clones, though not all of them. The sample holds more than 85,000 clones, 84% seen once. Specimen: peripheral blood. The source of these receptors is a human donor in a cohort sampled during active COVID-19.

The rearrangement links TRBV7-2 to TRBJ2-3, with a possible D match to TRBD1 (6 bases). Germline V lookup: CDR1 SGHTA, CDR2 FQGNSA. The CDR3 loop spans 17 amino acids. V lost 2 bases and J 2 bases, leaving 17 bases between the germline ends. The CDR3 is CASSLTRTGSPTDTQYF. The CDR3 DNA reads TGTGCCAGCAGCTTAACACGAACAGGGTCTCCCACAGATACGCAGTATTTT.

This clone appeared once. The chain carries TRBV7-2 and TRBJ1-5; D is possibly TRBD1 (6 bases). The V gene lost 4 bases and the J gene lost 4 bases, with 8 bases spanning the gap. The CDR3 is made up of 13 amino acids. CDR1 and CDR2 from the germline V gene are SGHTA and FQGNSA. The CDR3 DNA reads TGTGCCAGCAGCTCCCAGGGGAATCAGCCCCAGCATTTT. Protein sequence: CASSSQGNQPQHF.

The V and J genes are TRBV4-3 and TRBJ2-1; D uncertain. V shed 4 bases and J shed 1 base, with 11 bases lying between them. CDR3 size: 15 residues. Germline assignment: CDR1 LGHNA and CDR2 YSLEER. The CDR3 DNA reads as TGCGCCAGCAGCCGTCTAGAATCGTCCTACAATGAGCAGTTCTTC. This encodes CASSRLESSYNEQFF.

This clone was detected only a few times. The chain uses TRBV2 and TRBJ2-7; D possibly corresponds to TRBD2 (5 bases). Germline CDR1 SNHLY, CDR2 FYNNEI. V was clipped by 7 bases and J by 5 bases, with 18 bases between them. The CDR3 is 14 residues long. The CDR3 spells CASNSEAQGNEQYF. CDR3 in DNA: TGTGCCAGCAATTCGGAGGCCCAAGGGAACGAGCAGTACTTC.

With respect to this clone: Other nucleotide sequences from this sample produce the same CDR3. The chain carries TRBV5-1 and TRBJ2-3; TRBD1 might be the D (6 bases). Germline lookup yields CDR1 SGHRS and CDR2 YFSETQ. The V gene lost 2 bases and the J gene lost 2 bases, with 9 bases spanning the gap. This CDR3 region has 14 residues. DNA of the CDR3: TGCGCCAGCAGCTTTGGACAGAACACAGATACGCAGTATTTT. Translating gives CASSFGQNTDTQYF.

The rearrangement joins TRBV5-1 to TRBJ2-1, with 10 bases identical to TRBD2. Germline V gives CDR1 SGHRS, CDR2 YFSETQ. The CDR3 has 15 residues. V dropped 1 base and J dropped 7; count of bases not matched to a gene: 5. The CDR3 reads CASSLRTSGLNEQFF. CDR3 nucleotide sequence: TGCGCCAGCAGCTTGAGGACTAGCGGTTTGAATGAGCAGTTCTTC.

This sequence joins TRBV5-1 and TRBJ2-7; 7 nucleotides align to TRBD1. This CDR3 spans 14 amino acids. CDR1 SGHRS and CDR2 YFSETQ come from the germline V gene. Trimming removed 4 bases from V and 6 bases from J; junction bases left unmatched: 10. Written as DNA, the CDR3 is TGCGCCAGCAGCCGGGACAGAGGAGGTCCCGAGCAGTACTTC. It encodes CASSRDRGGPEQYF.

This clone was seen a single time. The chain joins TRBV18 to TRBJ1-6; D possibly corresponds to TRBD1 (5 bases). The V gene lost 6 bases and the J gene lost 6 bases, with 18 bases spanning the gap. CDR3 length: 16 residues. The V gene's germline CDR1 is KGHSH and CDR2 LQKENI. CDR3 loop: CASSTYRGGSNSPLHF. The CDR3 nucleotides are TGTGCCAGCTCGACCTACCGGGGGGGGTCTAATTCACCCCTCCACTTT.

The CDR3 protein is CASSSQGEPNEQFF. CDR3 sequence (DNA): TGTGCCAGCAGCTCCCAGGGGGAACCCAATGAGCAGTTCTTC. The chain couples TRBV6-2 or TRBV6-3 to TRBJ2-1; 7 bases match TRBD1. The CDR3 length is 14 residues. Germline loops: CDR1 MNHEY, CDR2 SVGEGT. The junction had 8 bases not matched to a gene; V was cut back by 6 bases and J by 6 bases.

The V and J genes are TRBV19 and TRBJ2-3, with a possible D match to TRBD2 (5 bases). The V end was cut by 9 bases, the J end by 1 base, with 17 bases between. The CDR3 is made up of 15 amino acids. Germline V gene sequence: CDR1 LNHDA, CDR2 SQIVND (reference sequence). The CDR3 spells CASTHPGVGTDTQYF. The DNA for the CDR3 is TGTGCCAGCACCCACCCCGGGGTCGGCACAGATACGCAGTATTTT.

The chain recombines TRBV7-3 with TRBJ1-1; 8 bases agree with TRBD1. V was pared by 4 bases and J by 2 bases, with 3 bases of the junction left unmatched. CDR1 is SGHTA, CDR2 FQGTGA, per germline. The CDR3 covers 14 residues. The chain's CDR3 is CASSSGQGNTEAFF. The CDR3 nucleotides read TGTGCCAGCAGCTCCGGACAGGGAAACACTGAAGCTTTCTTT. The full variable domain, with the rest looked up from reference TRBV7-3 and TRBJ1-1, is GAGVSQTPSNKVTEKGKYVELRCDPISGHTALYWYRQSLGQGPEFLIYFQGTGAADDSGLPNDRFFAVRPEGSVSTLKIQRTERGDSAVYLCASSSGQGNTEAFFGQGTRLTVV.

The sample holds a few counts of this clone. V is TRBV7-8 and J is TRBJ1-5, with D possibly TRBD1 on 6 matching bases. Between the trimmed V and J ends, which lost 5 bases and 5 bases, there was a span of 19 bases. CDR1 and CDR2 (germline): SGHVS, FQNEAQ. This CDR3 region has 16 residues. CDR3 region: CASSHYNRDGDQPQHF. DNA for the CDR3: TGTGCCAGCAGCCACTACAACAGGGATGGGGATCAGCCCCAGCATTTT. The full variable domain, in which reference TRBV7-8 and TRBJ1-5 provide the parts outside the CDR3, is GAGVSQSPRYKVAKRGQDVALRCDPISGHVSLFWYQQALGQGPEFLTYFQNEAQLDKSGLPSDRFFAERPEGSVSTLKIQRTQQEDSAVYLCASSHYNRDGDQPQHFGDGTRLSIL.

The chain employs TRBV7-9 and TRBJ1-3; no definite D call. The V end lost 2 bases, the J end lost 3 bases, and 8 bases lay between the germline ends. The CDR3 covers 14 residues. Germline values: CDR1 SEHNR, CDR2 FQNEAQ (reference sequence). CDR3 region: CASSLLQIGNTIYF. The CDR3, as DNA: TGTGCCAGCAGCTTACTACAGATTGGAAACACCATATATTTT.

This chain joins TRBV20-1 and TRBJ1-2, with D possibly TRBD1 on 6 matching bases. The CDR3 is 11 residues long. Trimming removed 6 bases from V and 7 bases from J, with 12 bases in between. The germline V gene encodes CDR1 DFQATT and CDR2 SNEGSKA (reference sequence). The CDR3 is CSAWGLSGYTF. The CDR3 DNA reads as TGCAGTGCATGGGGGCTAAGTGGCTACACCTTC.

The chain joins TRBV6-5 to TRBJ2-1, with TRBD2 identical over 11 bases. Germline assignment: CDR1 MNHEY and CDR2 SVGAGI. With V trimmed by 8 bases and J by 6 bases, 6 bases remained unmatched. There are 14 residues in the CDR3. The CDR3 protein is CASRSGGAINEQFF. DNA for the CDR3: TGTGCCAGCCGTAGCGGGGGGGCCATCAATGAGCAGTTCTTC.

This clone occurred once. V and J are TRBV6-5 and TRBJ1-3; tentatively, D is TRBD1 (5 bases). This CDR3 is 15 amino acids long. V lost 5 bases and J 0 bases, leaving 11 bases between the germline ends. Germline CDR1 reads MNHEY; CDR2 reads SVGAGI. CDR3 DNA sequence: TGTGCCAGCAGTCGGGACTCTGGCTCTGGAAACACCATATATTTT. Protein: CASSRDSGSGNTIYF.

DNA of the CDR3: TGTGCCAGCAGCTTAAGTGGTCTAGCGGGCACAGATACGCAGTATTTT. As protein: CASSLSGLAGTDTQYF. The rearrangement joins TRBV7-2 to TRBJ2-3, with TRBD2 identical over 7 bases. The CDR3 covers 16 residues. Looked up from germline, CDR1 is SGHTA and CDR2 is FQGNSA. V lost 2 bases, J lost 1 base, and 6 bases stayed unmatched.

This sequence joins TRBV5-6 and TRBJ1-4; TRBD1 aligns across 7 bases. Per germline, CDR1 SGHDT and CDR2 YYEEEE. The trim removed 4 bases at V and 4 bases at J, leaving 7 bases unmatched. This CDR3 is built from 15 residues. The CDR3 sequence: CASSRQGYGNEKLFF. The CDR3 nucleotides are TGTGCCAGCAGCCGACAGGGTTACGGTAATGAAAAACTGTTTTTT.

The chain has TRBV7-9 and TRBJ1-3; D call uncertain. The CDR3 loop spans 14 amino acids. Germline V lookup: CDR1 SEHNR, CDR2 FQNEAQ (reference sequence). V lost 5 bases and J lost 1, with 9 bases in between. CDR3 coding DNA: TGTGCCAGCAGCAGGACTTCTTCTGGAAACACCATATATTTT. This codes for CASSRTSSGNTIYF.

This chain joins TRBV11-3 and TRBJ2-3; D is ambiguous. CDR1 and CDR2 (germline): SGHNT, YENEEA. This CDR3 is built from 14 residues. Trimming left V 4 bases short and J 2 bases short, with 10 bases between. The CDR3 coding sequence is TGTGCCAGCAGCTCTGGGCAGTCCACAGATACGCAGTATTTT. This gives the protein CASSSGQSTDTQYF.

The chain couples TRBV11-2 to TRBJ2-5, with TRBD1 matching 7 bases. Unmatched junction bases numbered 7, after V lost 5 bases and J lost 4 bases. Per the germline V gene, CDR1 is SGHAT and CDR2 is FQNNGV. There are 14 residues in the CDR3. The DNA for the CDR3 is TGTGCCAGCAGCCAACTGGGGACAGTAGAGACCCAGTACTTC. As protein: CASSQLGTVETQYF.

This chain uses TRBV7-3 with TRBJ1-6; 9 nucleotides match TRBD1. Per the germline V gene, CDR1 is SGHTA and CDR2 is FQGTGA. The CDR3 spans 14 residues. The trim removed 5 bases at V and 6 bases at J, leaving 2 bases unmatched. The CDR3 region is CASSTGQGNSPLHF. The DNA of the CDR3 is TGTGCCAGCAGCACGGGACAGGGTAATTCACCCCTCCACTTT.

V gene TRBV6-6 combines with J gene TRBJ1-6; maybe TRBD1 (5 bases). V was clipped by 0 bases and J by 5 bases, with 8 bases between them. The CDR3 contains 15 residues. Per the germline V gene, CDR1 is MNHNY and CDR2 is SVGAGI (reference sequence). CDR3 nucleotide sequence: TGTGCCAGCAGTTACTCGGGGGGAAATAATTCACCCCTCCACTTT. Translating it yields CASSYSGGNNSPLHF.

The J gene is TRBJ2-3, the V gene TRBV25-1, with D possibly matching TRBD2 (6 bases). Trimming took off 6 bases at V and 7 bases at J, with 23 bases between the two ends. Germline V CDR1 and CDR2: MGHDK, SYGVNS. The length of the CDR3 is 16 residues. The CDR3 DNA sequence: TGTGCCAGCAGCCAGGAAACTAGCCTCGGAAGGAATACGCAGTATTTT. Translated, it gives CASSQETSLGRNTQYF.

This chain uses TRBV5-4 with TRBJ2-3; 8 nucleotides line up with TRBD2. The V segment lost 0 bases and the J segment 6 bases; nucleotides outside the gene matches: 6. Germline V lookup: CDR1 SGHNT, CDR2 YYREEE (reference sequence). CDR3 length equals 15 residues. The CDR3 bases are TGTGCCAGCAGCTTGGAGGGTAGCGGGGCGGATACGCAGTATTTT. Translated: CASSLEGSGADTQYF.

The chain joins TRBV5-1 to TRBJ2-3; 13 bases are a match to TRBD2. The CDR3 extends over 17 amino acids. Germline V gives CDR1 SGHRS, CDR2 YFSETQ. Unmatched junction bases numbered 8, after V lost 6 bases and J lost 1 base. The CDR3 spells CASIGTSGAAGTDTQYF. CDR3 DNA sequence: TGCGCCAGCATCGGGACTAGCGGGGCCGCCGGCACAGATACGCAGTATTTT. The entire variable domain, with the rest obtained from reference TRBV5-1 and TRBJ2-3, is as follows: KAGVTQTPRYLIKTRGQQVTLSCSPISGHRSVSWYQQTPGQGLQFLFEYFSETQRNKGNFPGRFSGRQFSNSRSEMNVSTLELGDSALYLCASIGTSGAAGTDTQYFGPGTRLTVL.

The rearrangement uses TRBV27 and TRBJ2-5; D not certain. This CDR3 is 13 amino acids long. The V gene lost 8 bases and the J gene lost 5 bases, with 15 bases spanning the gap. CDR1 is MNHEY and CDR2 is SMNVEV in the germline V gene (reference sequence). The CDR3 sequence is CASSREAGETQYF. In DNA, the CDR3 is TGTGCCAGCTCCCGAGAGGCCGGGGAGACCCAGTACTTC.

The chain recombines TRBV7-9 with TRBJ1-4; TRBD1 aligns across 9 bases. Germline values: CDR1 SEHNR, CDR2 FQNEAQ (reference sequence). The CDR3 runs 17 residues. After removal of 0 bases from V and 7 bases from J, the junction contained 9 bases not matched to a gene. CDR3 DNA: TGTGCCAGCAGCTTAGCCACAAGGGACAGGGCGCGTGAAAAACTGTTTTTT. Its protein product is CASSLATRDRAREKLFF.

The chain employs TRBV20-1 and TRBJ2-1; D may be TRBD1 (6 bases). The germline CDR1 and CDR2 sequences are DFQATT and SNEGSKA (reference sequence). The CDR3 runs to 15 residues. The germline V and J ends were trimmed by 6 bases and 6 bases, with 21 bases remaining between them. The CDR3 DNA follows: TGCAGTGCCAGTGTGGGGGCAGATAGGTCCAATGAGCAGTTCTTC. It translates to CSASVGADRSNEQFF.

The genes are TRBV6-5 and TRBJ1-2, with a weak D call TRBD1 (5 bases). This CDR3 is built from 11 residues. V lost 7 bases and J 4 bases, leaving 7 bases between the germline ends. Germline V CDR1 and CDR2: MNHEY, SVGAGI. CDR3: CASTDSYGYTF. CDR3 nucleotides: TGTGCCAGCACCGACAGCTATGGCTACACCTTC.

The V call is TRBV30, the J call TRBJ1-5, with D possibly TRBD1 on 5 matching bases. Per germline, CDR1 GTSNPN and CDR2 SVGIG (reference sequence). The CDR3 covers 17 residues. The V gene lost 0 bases and the J gene lost 5 bases, with 20 bases spanning the gap. The CDR3 here is CAWSVRAGSGWYQPQHF. The CDR3 DNA reads TGTGCCTGGAGTGTACGAGCGGGGTCAGGGTGGTATCAGCCCCAGCATTTT.